Following are 29 T cell receptor beta chains from one sample sequenced in a study of cytomegalovirus exposure and HLA in healthy donors. Researchers ran the PCR with 60 Vbeta and 13 Jbeta primers. Some clones are missing from TCRdb's copy, which holds only in-frame ones; the method was immunoSEQ multiplex PCR. The table shows about 200,000 clones, with under 90% occurring only once. The sequenced sample was PBMCs. The receptors shown here come from a boy younger than 10 in good health and CMV-seronegative.

Remarks on this clone: Other DNA sequences in this sample translate to the same CDR3. This chain links TRBV20-1 with TRBJ2-5; D gene uncertain. V was pared by 3 bases and J by 4 bases, with 3 bases between. CDR1 and CDR2 (germline): DFQATT, SNEGSKA (reference sequence). The CDR3 is made up of 10 amino acids. As DNA, the CDR3 is TGCAGTGCTAGGAGAGAGACCCAGTACTTC. Its translation is CSARRETQYF.

The chain joins TRBV13 to TRBJ2-5, with 7 bases aligning to TRBD1. The CDR3 has 13 amino acids. Trimming took 5 bases from V and 2 from J; bases not matched to a gene: 2. CDR1 is PRHDT, CDR2 FYEKMQ, per germline (reference sequence). In DNA, the CDR3 is TGTGCCAGCAGCCGACAGGGACAAGAGACCCAGTACTTC. Translating gives CASSRQGQETQYF.

The chain joins TRBV5-3 to TRBJ1-2, with no clear D. TRBV5-3 is an ORF for which the function is uncertain. V was clipped by 4 bases and J by 4 bases, with 17 bases between them. The CDR3 runs 15 residues. The CDR3 nucleotides read TGTGCCAGAAGCCTGACCTCGGGAGGCGGCTATGGCTACACCTTC. Amino acids: CARSLTSGGGYGYTF.

The chain is built from TRBV2 and TRBJ2-2; 7 positions match TRBD2. Germline V gene sequence: CDR1 SNHLY, CDR2 FYNNEI. The trim removed 4 bases at V and 9 bases at J, leaving 11 bases unmatched. The CDR3 spans 15 residues. CDR3 sequence (DNA): TGTGCCAGCAGTGCCGGACTAGGCGGGGACCGGGAGCTGTTTTTT. Its protein product is CASSAGLGGDRELFF.

The chain is built from TRBV12-5 and TRBJ2-7; 13 bases agree with TRBD2. CDR3 length equals 18 residues. Germline loops: CDR1 LGHNT, CDR2 FRNRAP. The V gene end was trimmed by 0 bases and the J gene end by 0 bases; junction bases not matched to a gene: 5. DNA for the CDR3: TGTGCTAGTGGTTTGGTAGGGACTAGCGGGGCAACCTCCTACGAGCAGTACTTC. Its protein product is CASGLVGTSGATSYEQYF. The variable domain in full, completed from reference TRBV12-5 and TRBJ2-7, reads DARVTQTPRHKVTEMGQEVTMRCQPILGHNTVFWYRQTMMQGLELLAYFRNRAPLDDSGMPKDRFSAEMPDATLATLKIQPSEPRDSAVYFCASGLVGTSGATSYEQYFGPGTRLTVT.

The chain carries TRBV19 and TRBJ2-7; D gene ambiguous. V gave up 1 base and J gave up 2 bases, with 3 bases separating them. The CDR3 runs to 12 residues. CDR1 and CDR2 from the germline V gene are LNHDA and SQIVND (reference sequence). CDR3 loop: CASSIVAYEQYF. For the CDR3, the DNA is TGTGCCAGTAGTATAGTCGCCTACGAGCAGTACTTC.

The chain couples TRBV30 to TRBJ2-1, with 9 nucleotides matching TRBD2. Germline CDR1 and CDR2: GTSNPN and SVGIG (reference sequence). The ends lost 2 bases at V and 7 bases at J; junction bases unmatched: 9. This CDR3 comprises 15 residues. The CDR3 here is CAWSFGGGAWNEQFF. In DNA form, the CDR3 reads TGTGCCTGGAGTTTTGGCGGGGGGGCTTGGAATGAGCAGTTCTTC. Based on the CDR3 plus reference TRBV30 and TRBJ2-1, the full variable domain is SQTIHQWPATLVQPVGSPLSLECTVEGTSNPNLYWYRQAAGRGLQLLFYSVGIGQISSEVPQNLSASRPQDRQFILSSKKLLLSDSGFYLCAWSFGGGAWNEQFFGPGTRLTVL.

V gene TRBV14 combines with J gene TRBJ2-1; the D gene is possibly TRBD2 (5 bases). The V end was cut by 1 base, the J end by 4 bases, with 8 bases between. The CDR3 is 14 amino acids. The germline V gene has CDR1 SGHDN and CDR2 FVKESK. The CDR3 region is CASSQGGFYNEQFF. CDR3 coding DNA: TGTGCCAGCAGCCAAGGAGGGTTTTACAATGAGCAGTTCTTC. The full variable domain, completed using reference TRBV14 and TRBJ2-1, is EAGVTQFPSHSVIEKGQTVTLRCDPISGHDNLYWYRRVMGKEIKFLLHFVKESKQDESGMPNNRFLAERTGGTYSTLKVQPAELEDSGVYFCASSQGGFYNEQFFGPGTRLTVL.

The V gene is TRBV19, the J gene TRBJ2-5, with unresolved D. The CDR3 is 14 residues long. Germline-derived CDR1 and CDR2 are LNHDA and SQIVND (reference sequence). V lost 4 bases to trimming and J lost 2 bases, with 11 bases between them. The DNA for the CDR3 is TGTGCCAGTAGTACCCCTGGAGTACAAGAGACCCAGTACTTC. The encoded protein is CASSTPGVQETQYF. The full variable domain, completed using reference TRBV19 and TRBJ2-5, is DGGITQSPKYLFRKEGQNVTLSCEQNLNHDAMYWYRQDPGQGLRLIYYSQIVNDFQKGDIAEGYSVSREKKESFPLTVTSAQKNPTAFYLCASSTPGVQETQYFGPGTRLLVL.

This clone was detected a few times. CDR3: CASSLGGAYNSPLHF. CDR3 sequence (DNA): TGTGCCAGCAGCTTGGGCGGGGCCTATAATTCACCCCTCCACTTT. This sequence joins TRBV5-6 and TRBJ1-6; D unresolved. This CDR3 region has 15 residues. Germline values: CDR1 SGHDT, CDR2 YYEEEE. V lost 0 bases and J lost 2, with 6 bases in between.

The chain recombines TRBV29-1 with TRBJ2-5; possible D gene TRBD2, 5 bases. Trimming removed 3 bases from V and 0 bases from J, with 11 bases in between. The CDR3 length is 14 residues. The germline CDR1 and CDR2 sequences are SQVTM and ANQGSEA. CDR3 sequence reads: CSVEFREYQETQYF. In nucleotides, the CDR3 is TGCAGCGTTGAGTTTAGGGAGTACCAAGAGACCCAGTACTTC.

The CDR3 bases are TGTGCCAGCAGTGAATTGGGGACAGGGCTTAATGGCTACACCTTC. It codes for CASSELGTGLNGYTF. This chain links TRBV25-1 with TRBJ1-2, with 9 positions matching TRBD1. V lost 1 base and J lost 6; bases outside the gene matches: 6. The CDR3 contains 15 residues. The germline V gene has CDR1 MGHDK and CDR2 SYGVNS.

The rearrangement joins TRBV4-1 to TRBJ2-3, with a tentative D call TRBD2 (6 bases). Trimming stripped 1 base from V and 2 bases from J, with 10 bases between. Germline loops: CDR1 MGHRA, CDR2 YSYEKL. The CDR3 sequence is 15 residues long. The chain's CDR3 is CASSQGGLLTDTQYF. CDR3 coding DNA: TGCGCCAGCAGCCAAGGGGGACTCCTCACAGATACGCAGTATTTT.

V usage is TRBV11-2 and J usage is TRBJ1-6; possibly TRBD1 for D (5 bases). Trimming pared 1 base from V and 7 bases from J, leaving 17 bases between. This CDR3 has 17 amino acids. Germline CDR1 SGHAT, CDR2 FQNNGV. CDR3 sequence reads: CASSLVWRGRGNSPLHF. The CDR3 DNA sequence: TGTGCCAGCAGCTTAGTGTGGAGAGGGAGGGGAAATTCACCCCTCCACTTT.

The CDR3: CASSPGGTSGGAYEQYF. The CDR3 nucleotides read TGCGCCAGCAGCCCGGGAGGGACTAGCGGGGGGGCCTACGAGCAGTACTTC. This rearrangement joins TRBV5-1 to TRBJ2-7; 16 nucleotides match TRBD2. This CDR3 contains 17 residues. Per germline, CDR1 SGHRS and CDR2 YFSETQ. Trimming removed 4 bases from V and 2 bases from J; junction bases left unmatched: 6.

In this sample, this clone turned up a few times. This chain connects TRBV11-2 to TRBJ1-6; D remains ambiguous. The CDR3 covers 16 residues. V was pared by 5 bases and J by 5 bases, with 16 bases between. Germline CDR1 is SGHAT and CDR2 is FQNNGV. DNA for the CDR3: TGTGCCAGCAGCACCGAACGACACTGGGATAATTCACCCCTCCACTTT. Translating gives CASSTERHWDNSPLHF. Together with reference TRBV11-2 and TRBJ1-6, the CDR3 gives the full variable domain: EAGVAQSPRYKIIEKRQSVAFWCNPISGHATLYWYQQILGQGPKLLIQFQNNGVVDDSQLPKDRFSAERLKGVDSTLKIQPAKLEDSAVYLCASSTERHWDNSPLHFGNGTRLTVT.

V gene TRBV2 combines with J gene TRBJ2-7, with D unresolved. From germline, CDR1 is SNHLY and CDR2 FYNNEI. The CDR3 contains 13 residues. V lost 3 bases to trimming and J lost 0 bases, with 6 bases between them. The CDR3 spells CASSDSLSYEQYF. CDR3 in DNA: TGTGCCAGCAGTGACTCCCTCTCCTACGAGCAGTACTTC.

This clone was seen a single time. This chain joins TRBV2 and TRBJ1-4; unclear D gene. The CDR3 runs to 13 residues. The germline V gene has CDR1 SNHLY and CDR2 FYNNEI. The V end lost 7 bases, the J end lost 2 bases, and 8 bases lay between the germline ends. The CDR3 here is CASTRETNEKLFF. DNA for the CDR3: TGTGCCAGCACGAGGGAGACTAATGAAAAACTGTTTTTT.

On this clone: The junction departs from the called germline gene at one end, perhaps through a read error. The J gene is TRBJ1-6, the V gene TRBV25-1, with D perhaps matching TRBD1 (5 bases). This CDR3 region has 17 residues. Germline-derived CDR1 and CDR2 are MGHDK and SYGVNS. The CDR3 DNA reads as TGTGCCAGCAGTTGGGGCCCACCCAGCTCCGATAATTCACCCCTCCACTTT. It encodes CASSWGPPSSDNSPLHF.

The chain links TRBV7-9 to TRBJ2-1; 11 nucleotides match TRBD2. CDR1 is SEHNR, CDR2 FQNEAQ, per germline (reference sequence). V shed 5 bases, J shed 1 base, and the junction held 4 bases outside the gene matches. This CDR3 comprises 16 residues. The DNA for the CDR3 is TGTGCCAGCAGCGCTACTAGCGGGGGTTCCTACAATGAGCAGTTCTTC. Translated, it gives CASSATSGGSYNEQFF. Drawing the rest from reference TRBV7-9 and TRBJ2-1, the complete variable domain is DTGVSQNPRHKITKRGQNVTFRCDPISEHNRLYWYRQTLGQGPEFLTYFQNEAQLEKSRLLSDRFSAERPKGSFSTLEIQRTEQGDSAMYLCASSATSGGSYNEQFFGPGTRLTVL.

This clone has a single count. The genes are TRBV4-1 and TRBJ2-2; 11 bases line up with TRBD2. This CDR3 contains 18 residues. V shed 2 bases, J shed 1 base, and the junction held 6 bases outside the gene matches. The germline CDR1 and CDR2 sequences are MGHRA and YSYEKL. In DNA form, the CDR3 reads TGCGCCAGCAGCCAAAGGCTAGCGGGGGGTAGGAACACCGGGGAGCTGTTTTTT. Its translation is CASSQRLAGGRNTGELFF.

The chain is built from TRBV7-3 and TRBJ2-3; 12 nucleotides line up with TRBD1. J was trimmed by 1 base and V by 2 bases; bases with no gene match: 7. The CDR3 covers 18 residues. The germline gives CDR1 SGHTA, CDR2 FQGTGA. The CDR3 loop is CASSLWGTGGEGTDTQYF. CDR3 in DNA: TGTGCCAGCAGCTTATGGGGGACAGGGGGCGAAGGCACAGATACGCAGTATTTT.

The chain joins TRBV7-9 to TRBJ1-5; D is ambiguous. Trimming stripped 0 bases from V and 4 bases from J, with 13 bases between. Germline values: CDR1 SEHNR, CDR2 FQNEAQ (reference sequence). There are 16 residues in the CDR3. This CDR3 reads CASSLAHAGRNQPQHF. CDR3 bases: TGTGCCAGCAGCTTAGCGCACGCGGGGAGGAATCAGCCCCAGCATTTT. Together with reference TRBV7-9 and TRBJ1-5, the CDR3 gives the full variable domain: DTGVSQNPRHKITKRGQNVTFRCDPISEHNRLYWYRQTLGQGPEFLTYFQNEAQLEKSRLLSDRFSAERPKGSFSTLEIQRTEQGDSAMYLCASSLAHAGRNQPQHFGDGTRLSIL.

The chain employs TRBV7-8 and TRBJ1-3; TRBD1 might be the D (5 bases). The CDR3 runs to 18 residues. Germline V gene lookup returns CDR1 SGHVS and CDR2 FQNEAQ. V lost 2 bases to trimming and J lost 4 bases, with 21 bases between them. The CDR3 coding sequence is TGTGCCAGCAGCTTACAGGGTACACTCTCCTGGTACGGAAACACCATATATTTT. This codes for CASSLQGTLSWYGNTIYF. Drawing the rest from reference TRBV7-8 and TRBJ1-3, the complete variable domain is GAGVSQSPRYKVAKRGQDVALRCDPISGHVSLFWYQQALGQGPEFLTYFQNEAQLDKSGLPSDRFFAERPEGSVSTLKIQRTQQEDSAVYLCASSLQGTLSWYGNTIYFGEGSWLTVV.

The chain carries TRBV27 and TRBJ2-7; TRBD1 matches at 11 bases. Germline values: CDR1 MNHEY, CDR2 SMNVEV (reference sequence). The CDR3 loop spans 18 amino acids. V dropped 3 bases and J dropped 7; count of bases not matched to a gene: 17. DNA of the CDR3: TGTGCCAGCAGTTTTCAGCTAATCGGGACAGGGGGAAGAGGGGAGCAGTACTTC. This encodes CASSFQLIGTGGRGEQYF.

This sequence joins TRBV5-6 and TRBJ2-1; TRBD1 agrees at 8 bases. The CDR3 runs to 14 residues. V dropped 3 bases and J dropped 4; count of bases not matched to a gene: 3. Germline values: CDR1 SGHDT, CDR2 YYEEEE. CDR3 region: CASSWDRFYNEQFF. CDR3 nucleotide sequence: TGTGCCAGCAGCTGGGACAGGTTTTACAATGAGCAGTTCTTC.

The chain is built from TRBV5-4 and TRBJ1-1; TRBD1 aligns across 7 bases. The length of the CDR3 is 15 residues. V was pared by 0 bases and J by 4 bases, with 6 bases of the junction left unmatched. Per germline, CDR1 SGHNT and CDR2 YYREEE (reference sequence). CDR3 DNA sequence: TGTGCCAGCAGCTTGGAGGGGGCGCGGAGCACTGAAGCTTTCTTT. This codes for CASSLEGARSTEAFF.

The J gene is TRBJ1-1, the V gene TRBV2; D is perhaps TRBD1 (5 bases). V shed 5 bases and J shed 1 base, with 8 bases lying between them. The germline gives CDR1 SNHLY, CDR2 FYNNEI. The CDR3 length is 13 residues. The CDR3 DNA reads TGTGCCAGCAGTAAAAGGGGGAACACTGAAGCTTTCTTT. It is translated as CASSKRGNTEAFF.

This clone was counted a few times. The chain couples TRBV27 to TRBJ1-5; tentatively, D is TRBD1 (5 bases). V lost 4 bases to trimming and J lost 7 bases, with 11 bases between them. From germline, CDR1 is MNHEY and CDR2 SMNVEV (reference sequence). The CDR3 has 13 residues. CDR3 region: CASSSQGKQPQHF. The CDR3 region has the DNA TGTGCCAGCAGTTCCCAGGGTAAACAGCCCCAGCATTTT.